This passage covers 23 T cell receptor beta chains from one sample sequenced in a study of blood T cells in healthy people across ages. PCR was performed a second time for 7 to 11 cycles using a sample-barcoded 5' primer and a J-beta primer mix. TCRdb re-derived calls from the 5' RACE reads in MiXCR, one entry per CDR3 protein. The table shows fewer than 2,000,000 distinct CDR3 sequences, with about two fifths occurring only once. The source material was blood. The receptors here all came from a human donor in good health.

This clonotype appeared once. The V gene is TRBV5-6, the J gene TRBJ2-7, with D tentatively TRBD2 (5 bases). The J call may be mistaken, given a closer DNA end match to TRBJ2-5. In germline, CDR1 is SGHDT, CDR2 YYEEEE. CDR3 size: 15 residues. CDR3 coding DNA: TGTGCCAGCAGCCTTCCGGGATCCACCGTGGAGACCCAGTACTTC. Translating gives CASSLPGSTVETQYF.

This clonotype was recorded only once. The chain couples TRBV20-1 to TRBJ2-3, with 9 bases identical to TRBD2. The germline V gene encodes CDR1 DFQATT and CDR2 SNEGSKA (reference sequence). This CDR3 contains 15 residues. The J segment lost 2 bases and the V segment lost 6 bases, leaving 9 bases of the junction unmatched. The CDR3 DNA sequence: TGCAGTGCCCATAGCGGGGGCTCGGTCACAGATACGCAGTATTTT. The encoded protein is CSAHSGGSVTDTQYF.

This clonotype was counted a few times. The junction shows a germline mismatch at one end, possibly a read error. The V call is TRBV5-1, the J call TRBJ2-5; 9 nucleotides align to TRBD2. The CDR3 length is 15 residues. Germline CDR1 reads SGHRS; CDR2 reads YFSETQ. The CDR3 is CTSSLAGTSRETQYF. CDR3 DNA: TGCACCAGCAGCTTGGCGGGGACTAGCCGGGAGACCCAGTACTTC.

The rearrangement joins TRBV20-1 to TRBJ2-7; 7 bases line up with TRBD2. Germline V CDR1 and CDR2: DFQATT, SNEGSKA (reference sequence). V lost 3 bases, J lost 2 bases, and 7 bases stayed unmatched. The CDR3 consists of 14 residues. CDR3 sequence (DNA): TGCAGTGCTAGTCGCCCGGGGACTACCTACGAGCAGTACTTC. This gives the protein CSASRPGTTYEQYF.

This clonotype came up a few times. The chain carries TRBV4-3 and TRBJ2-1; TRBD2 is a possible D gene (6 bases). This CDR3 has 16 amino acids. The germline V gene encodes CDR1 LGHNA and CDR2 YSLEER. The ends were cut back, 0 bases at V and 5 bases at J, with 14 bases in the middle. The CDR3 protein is CASSQENSGVNNEQFF. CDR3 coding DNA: TGCGCCAGCAGCCAAGAAAATTCGGGGGTCAACAATGAGCAGTTCTTC.

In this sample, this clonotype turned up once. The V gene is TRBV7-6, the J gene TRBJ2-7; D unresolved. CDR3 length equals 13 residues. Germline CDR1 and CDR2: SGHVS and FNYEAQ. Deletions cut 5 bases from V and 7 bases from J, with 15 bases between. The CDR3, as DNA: TGTGCCAGCAGCCCTGTCGGCACTCGGGAGCAGTACTTC. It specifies CASSPVGTREQYF.

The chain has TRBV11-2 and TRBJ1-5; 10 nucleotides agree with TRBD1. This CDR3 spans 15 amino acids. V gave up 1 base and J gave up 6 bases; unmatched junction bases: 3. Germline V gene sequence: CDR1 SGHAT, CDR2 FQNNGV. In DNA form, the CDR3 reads TGTGCCAGCAGCTTAGGACAGGGGGCGGCTCAGCCCCAGCATTTT. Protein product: CASSLGQGAAQPQHF.

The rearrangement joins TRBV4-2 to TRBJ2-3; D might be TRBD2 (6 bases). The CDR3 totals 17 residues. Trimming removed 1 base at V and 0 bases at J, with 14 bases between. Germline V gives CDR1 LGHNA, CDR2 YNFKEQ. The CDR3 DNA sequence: TGTGCCAGCAGCCAAGTCATAGCGGCAAAAAGCACAGATACGCAGTATTTT. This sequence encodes CASSQVIAAKSTDTQYF.

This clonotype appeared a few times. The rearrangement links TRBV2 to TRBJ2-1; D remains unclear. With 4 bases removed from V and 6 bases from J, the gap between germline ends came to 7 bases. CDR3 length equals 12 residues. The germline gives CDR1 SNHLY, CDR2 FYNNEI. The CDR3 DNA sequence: TGTGCCAGCAGTGTACAGATCAATGAGCAGTTCTTC. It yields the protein CASSVQINEQFF.

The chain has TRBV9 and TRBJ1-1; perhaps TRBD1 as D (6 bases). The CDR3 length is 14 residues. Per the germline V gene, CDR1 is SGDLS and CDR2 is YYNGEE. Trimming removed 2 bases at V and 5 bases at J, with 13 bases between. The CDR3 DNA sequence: TGTGCCAGCAGCGTTAGTCAGGGGAGGACTGAAGCTTTCTTT. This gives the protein CASSVSQGRTEAFF.

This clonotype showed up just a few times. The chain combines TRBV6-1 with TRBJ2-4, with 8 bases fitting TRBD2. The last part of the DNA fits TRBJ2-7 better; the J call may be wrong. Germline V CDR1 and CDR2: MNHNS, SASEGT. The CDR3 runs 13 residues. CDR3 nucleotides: TGTGCCAGCAACCAGCGGGGGAGGTACGAGCAGTACTTC. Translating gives CASNQRGRYEQYF.

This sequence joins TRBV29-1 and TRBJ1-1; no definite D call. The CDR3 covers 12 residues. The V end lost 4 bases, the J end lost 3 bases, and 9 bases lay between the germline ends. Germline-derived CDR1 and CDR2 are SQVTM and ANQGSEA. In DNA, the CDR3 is TGCAGCGTTGCGACCTGGGACACTGAAGCTTTCTTT. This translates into CSVATWDTEAFF.

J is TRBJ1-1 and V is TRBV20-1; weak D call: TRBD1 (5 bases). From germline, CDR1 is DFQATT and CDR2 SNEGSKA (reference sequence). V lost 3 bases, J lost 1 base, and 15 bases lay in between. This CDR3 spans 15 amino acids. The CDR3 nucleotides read TGCAGTGCTAGTCCGGGGCGTCCGGGGAACACTGAAGCTTTCTTT. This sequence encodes CSASPGRPGNTEAFF.

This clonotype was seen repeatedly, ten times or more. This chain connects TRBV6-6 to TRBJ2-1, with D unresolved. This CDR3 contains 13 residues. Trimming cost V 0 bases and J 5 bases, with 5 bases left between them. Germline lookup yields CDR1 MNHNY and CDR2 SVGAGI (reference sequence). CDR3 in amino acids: CASSYSGNNEQFF. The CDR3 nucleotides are TGTGCCAGCAGTTACTCAGGGAACAATGAGCAGTTCTTC.

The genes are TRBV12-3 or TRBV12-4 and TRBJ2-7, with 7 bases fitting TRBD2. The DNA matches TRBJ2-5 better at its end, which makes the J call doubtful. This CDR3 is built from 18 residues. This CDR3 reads CASSFITVPSGISETQYF. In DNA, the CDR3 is TGTGCCAGCAGTTTCATTACAGTCCCTAGCGGAATTTCGGAGACCCAGTACTTC.

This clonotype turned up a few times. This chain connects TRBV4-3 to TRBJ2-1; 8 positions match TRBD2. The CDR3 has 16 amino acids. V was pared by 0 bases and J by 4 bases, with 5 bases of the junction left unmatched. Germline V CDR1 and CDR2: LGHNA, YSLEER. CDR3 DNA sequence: TGCGCCAGCAGCCAAGATCGACTAGCGTCGTACAATGAGCAGTTCTTC. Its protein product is CASSQDRLASYNEQFF.

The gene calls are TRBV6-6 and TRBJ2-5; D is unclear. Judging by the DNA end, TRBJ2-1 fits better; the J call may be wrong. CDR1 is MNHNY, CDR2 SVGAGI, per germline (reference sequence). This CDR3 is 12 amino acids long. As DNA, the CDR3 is TGTGCCAGCAGCGCACTCCAAGAGACCCAGTTCTTC. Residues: CASSALQETQFF.

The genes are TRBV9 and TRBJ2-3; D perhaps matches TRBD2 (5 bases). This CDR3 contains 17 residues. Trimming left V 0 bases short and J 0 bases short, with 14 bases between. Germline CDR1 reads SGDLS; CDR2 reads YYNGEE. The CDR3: CASSVGIGIASTDTQYF. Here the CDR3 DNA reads TGTGCCAGCAGCGTAGGAATCGGGATTGCTAGCACAGATACGCAGTATTTT.

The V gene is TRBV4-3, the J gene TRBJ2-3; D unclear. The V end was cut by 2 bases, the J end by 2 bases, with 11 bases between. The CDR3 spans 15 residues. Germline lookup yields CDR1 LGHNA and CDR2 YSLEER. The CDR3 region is CASSQSMDLTDTQYF. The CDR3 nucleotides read TGCGCCAGCAGCCAATCGATGGACCTCACAGATACGCAGTATTTT.

This CDR3 is CASSGQGTLYNEQFF. As DNA, the CDR3 is TGTGCCAGCAGTGGTCAGGGGACCCTCTACAATGAGCAGTTCTTC. V gene TRBV2 combines with J gene TRBJ2-1, with a tentative D call TRBD1 (6 bases). V lost 4 bases to trimming and J lost 3 bases, with 13 bases between them. The CDR3 length is 15 residues. Germline V CDR1 and CDR2: SNHLY, FYNNEI.

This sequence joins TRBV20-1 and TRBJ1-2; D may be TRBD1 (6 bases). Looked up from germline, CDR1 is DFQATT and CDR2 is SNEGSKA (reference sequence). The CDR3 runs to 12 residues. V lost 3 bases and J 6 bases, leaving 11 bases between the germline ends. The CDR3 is CSARSDSHGYTF. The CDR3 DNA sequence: TGCAGTGCTAGGTCGGACAGTCATGGCTACACCTTC.

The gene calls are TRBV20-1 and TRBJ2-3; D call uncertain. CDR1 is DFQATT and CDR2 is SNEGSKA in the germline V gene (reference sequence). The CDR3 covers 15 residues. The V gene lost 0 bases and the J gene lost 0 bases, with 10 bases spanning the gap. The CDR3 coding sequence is TGCAGTGCTAGAGACGGCGGTAAGAGCACAGATACGCAGTATTTT. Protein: CSARDGGKSTDTQYF.

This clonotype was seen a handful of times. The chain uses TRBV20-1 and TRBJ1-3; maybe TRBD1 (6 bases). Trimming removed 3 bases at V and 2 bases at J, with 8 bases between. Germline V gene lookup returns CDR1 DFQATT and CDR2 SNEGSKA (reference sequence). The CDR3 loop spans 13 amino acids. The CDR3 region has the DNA TGCAGTGCTAGGAGGACAGCTGGAAACACCATATATTTT. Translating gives CSARRTAGNTIYF.